The 12 T cell receptor beta chains below come from one sample, sequenced in a study of T cells expressing NK-cell markers (dated by TCRdb to the early 2020s). Libraries were prepared through 5' RACE. For sequencing, an Illumina HiSeq 2000 was employed. The reads, reprocessed by TCRdb, yield one row per CDR3 protein sequence and no DNA. The record for this sample contains approximately 420,000 distinct CDR3 sequences. The ten largest clones take up over 8.5% of the sample. What was sequenced was blood T cells: a sorted CD56 or NKG2C T cell subset, CD4+ or CD8+ T cells, or bulk PBMC T cells (not recorded which). The receptors were sampled from a woman in her 50s in good health. Donor details come from another sample of the same person, matched by shared clones.

The CDR3 reads CSVPGEAGNTIYF. The rearrangement joins TRBV29-1 to TRBJ1-3; as DNA is missing, the TRBD1 call by TCRdb cannot be tested. Germline lookup yields CDR1 SQVTM and CDR2 ANQGSEA. The CDR3 is 13 residues long.

The V call is TRBV25-1, the J call TRBJ1-4; TCRdb's D call of TRBD1 is untestable without DNA. Germline CDR1 and CDR2: MGHDK and SYGVNS. This CDR3 comprises 16 residues. CDR3 amino acids: CASSGRTGATNEKLFF.

The CDR3 reads CASGLAPAGVYEQFF. V gene TRBV12-5 combines with J gene TRBJ2-1; TCRdb proposes TRBD1, but this gene call is untestable without DNA. There are 15 residues in the CDR3. Germline V lookup: CDR1 LGHNT, CDR2 FRNRAP.

The chain combines TRBV13 with TRBJ2-3; TCRdb selects TRBD2, and the lack of DNA leaves this call unchecked. The CDR3 totals 17 residues. Germline CDR1 and CDR2: PRHDT and FYEKMQ (reference sequence). The chain's CDR3 is CASSLWAGGPRGDTQYF.

The V and J genes are TRBV18 and TRBJ2-7. Germline V gives CDR1 KGHSH, CDR2 LQKENI. The CDR3 runs 15 residues. The CDR3 spells CASSSRDGGFDEQYF.

The rearrangement joins TRBV2 to TRBJ2-1; with no DNA, the TCRdb D assignment of TRBD2 cannot be verified. Looked up from germline, CDR1 is SNHLY and CDR2 is FYNNEI. The CDR3 runs to 18 residues. The CDR3 loop reads CASRSVNSGAGSYNEQFF.

The J gene is TRBJ2-1, the V gene TRBV12-3 or TRBV12-4; TCRdb lists TRBD2, though no DNA is available to test this call. CDR3 length: 15 amino acids. The CDR3: CASSFEPLAYNEQFF.

The V gene is TRBV20-1, the J gene TRBJ2-3; the D call of TRBD1 rests on TCRdb alone, since no DNA is present to check it. The CDR3 contains 14 residues. The germline gives CDR1 DFQATT, CDR2 SNEGSKA (reference sequence). This CDR3 is CSATPADRSDTQYF.

V and J are TRBV20-1 and TRBJ1-5; TCRdb reports TRBD1, a call that lacks DNA to check it against. Per germline, CDR1 DFQATT and CDR2 SNEGSKA (reference sequence). CDR3 length: 15 amino acids. CDR3 sequence reads: CSARDAHGINQPQHF.

The chain combines TRBV3-1 with TRBJ2-1; the D call of TRBD2 rests on TCRdb alone, since no DNA is present to check it. The CDR3 is 15 amino acids. The germline V gene encodes CDR1 LGHDT and CDR2 YNNKEL (reference sequence). CDR3 residues: CASSSFSGPHNEQFF.

The chain carries TRBV12-3 or TRBV12-4 and TRBJ1-1; TCRdb indicates TRBD1, and absent DNA this call remains unverified. CDR3 length: 11 amino acids. The CDR3 loop reads CASIRTDEAFF.

V usage is TRBV5-1 and J usage is TRBJ1-6; the D gene TCRdb calls, TRBD1, cannot be checked with no DNA. Germline values: CDR1 SGHRS, CDR2 YFSETQ. The CDR3 is 15 amino acids. The chain's CDR3 is CASSLVQGDNSPLHF.